This TCR beta chain was recovered during a study of T cell responses to AZD1222 COVID-19 vaccine. Sequencing was performed with immunoSEQ multiplex PCR; in TCRdb, only in-frame clones are kept and a portion is missing. The sample yields 150,000 or so clones, roughly 88% seen once. V dropped 3 bases and J dropped 3; count of bases not matched to a gene: 5. The CDR3 length is 14 residues. Germline V CDR1 and CDR2: ENHRY, SYGVKD. This material consisted of peripheral blood, taken 28 days after the second AZD1222 dose. This receptor was obtained from an adult who received the AZD1222 COVID-19 vaccine. The chain uses TRBV10-3 and TRBJ2-7; 7 bases map to TRBD1. The CDR3 DNA is TGTGCCATCAGTGACGGGACAGCCCTCTACGAGCAGTACTTC. Translating it yields CAISDGTALYEQYF.